What follows are 10 T cell receptor beta chains derived from one specimen sequenced in a study of blood T cell repertoires in COVID-19. The method was immunoSEQ multiplex PCR; TCRdb's version includes in-frame clones alone and lacks a portion of them. The sample consists of more than 9,500 clones, roughly four fifths of them appearing once. Specimen: peripheral blood. Receptors originate from a woman aged 60-75 years with acute or convalescent COVID-19.

The chain combines TRBV11-3 with TRBJ2-5; 7 bases are a match to TRBD1. Germline V gene sequence: CDR1 SGHNT, CDR2 YENEEA. The CDR3 is 14 amino acids. After removal of 2 bases from V and 4 bases from J, the junction contained 4 bases not matched to a gene. Here the CDR3 DNA reads TGTGCCAGCAGCTTACCGACAGGGTCAGAGACCCAGTACTTC. Protein: CASSLPTGSETQYF.

The chain recombines TRBV15 with TRBJ2-7, with a weak D call TRBD2 (6 bases). In germline, CDR1 is LNHNV, CDR2 YYDKDF (reference sequence). The CDR3 totals 15 residues. V lost 4 bases to trimming and J lost 7 bases, with 20 bases between them. CDR3 region: CATSIGKGAGREQYF. CDR3 nucleotide sequence: TGTGCCACCAGCATCGGTAAAGGGGCGGGACGGGAGCAGTACTTC. The full variable domain, with the rest looked up from reference TRBV15 and TRBJ2-7, is DAMVIQNPRYQVTQFGKPVTLSCSQTLNHNVMYWYQQKSSQAPKLLFHYYDKDFNNEADTPDNFQSRRPNTSFCFLDIRSPGLGDTAMYLCATSIGKGAGREQYFGPGTRLTVT.

This clone has more than one count but fewer than ten. The chain recombines TRBV30 with TRBJ2-7; 8 bases match TRBD1. There are 14 residues in the CDR3. CDR1 is GTSNPN, CDR2 SVGIG, per germline (reference sequence). V shed 2 bases and J 2 bases; nucleotides not matched to a gene: 5. The CDR3 region is CAWSPWTGPYEQYF. The CDR3 DNA follows: TGTGCCTGGAGTCCATGGACAGGGCCCTACGAGCAGTACTTC.

The V and J genes are TRBV3-1 (or the pseudogene TRBV3-2) and TRBJ1-1; D perhaps matches TRBD1 (6 bases). Germline V lookup: CDR1 LGHDT, CDR2 YNNKEL (reference sequence). Trimming removed 4 bases from V and 1 base from J, with 7 bases in between. The CDR3 extends over 13 amino acids. CDR3 protein: CASSPTGNTEAFF. CDR3 nucleotides: TGTGCCAGCAGCCCGACAGGGAACACTGAAGCTTTCTTT.

This chain connects TRBV6-5 to TRBJ2-1; weak D call: TRBD1 (5 bases). CDR3 length equals 14 residues. V was pared by 6 bases and J by 7 bases, with 16 bases between. CDR1 and CDR2 (germline): MNHEY, SVGAGI. The CDR3 protein is CASRSGPGWNEQFF. The CDR3 DNA sequence: TGTGCCAGCAGGTCGGGCCCAGGGTGGAATGAGCAGTTCTTC.

The chain links TRBV18 to TRBJ1-2, with D perhaps TRBD1 (5 bases). The CDR3 length is 14 residues. The germline CDR1 and CDR2 sequences are KGHSH and LQKENI. The V and J ends lost 0 bases and 4 bases respectively, with 9 bases between them. The CDR3 spells CASSPPLTGYGYTF. The CDR3 coding sequence is TGTGCCAGCTCACCACCGCTTACAGGCTATGGCTACACCTTC. Combining the CDR3 with reference TRBV18 and TRBJ1-2 gives the whole variable domain NAGVMQNPRHLVRRRGQEARLRCSPMKGHSHVYWYRQLPEEGLKFMVYLQKENIIDESGMPKERFSAEFPKEGPSILRIQQVVRGDSAAYFCASSPPLTGYGYTFGSGTRLTVV.

This chain links TRBV7-2 with TRBJ1-5, with 8 bases matching TRBD1. The CDR3 runs 15 residues. V lost 5 bases and J lost 3; bases outside the gene matches: 6. From germline, CDR1 is SGHTA and CDR2 FQGNSA. Written as DNA, the CDR3 is TGTGCCAGCAGCACACGGACAGGGACCAATCAGCCCCAGCATTTT. Its translation is CASSTRTGTNQPQHF.

V usage is TRBV5-6 and J usage is TRBJ2-7, with TRBD2 matching 7 bases. The CDR3 has 15 amino acids. The ends lost 6 bases at V and 5 bases at J; junction bases unmatched: 14. The V gene's germline CDR1 is SGHDT and CDR2 YYEEEE. Here the CDR3 reads CASTPSPGLQNEQYF. The CDR3 DNA reads as TGTGCCAGCACCCCAAGCCCGGGACTACAAAACGAGCAGTACTTC.

The chain joins TRBV19 to TRBJ1-1, with D possibly TRBD1 on 5 matching bases. The V gene's germline CDR1 is LNHDA and CDR2 SQIVND (reference sequence). The CDR3 has 15 residues. With 3 bases removed from V and 4 bases from J, the gap between germline ends came to 15 bases. The CDR3 DNA reads TGTGCCAGTAGTATCTATCAGGGTGTGGGCACTGAAGCTTTCTTT. Amino acid sequence: CASSIYQGVGTEAFF.

This rearrangement joins TRBV6-5 to TRBJ1-1; D might be TRBD1 (6 bases). The germline CDR1 and CDR2 sequences are MNHEY and SVGAGI. Trimming cost V 0 bases and J 13 bases, with 18 bases left between them. The CDR3 spans 14 residues. The CDR3 is CASSYSGGPSEHFF. CDR3 bases: TGTGCCAGCAGTTACTCGGGGGGGCCCTCTGAGCATTTCTTT.